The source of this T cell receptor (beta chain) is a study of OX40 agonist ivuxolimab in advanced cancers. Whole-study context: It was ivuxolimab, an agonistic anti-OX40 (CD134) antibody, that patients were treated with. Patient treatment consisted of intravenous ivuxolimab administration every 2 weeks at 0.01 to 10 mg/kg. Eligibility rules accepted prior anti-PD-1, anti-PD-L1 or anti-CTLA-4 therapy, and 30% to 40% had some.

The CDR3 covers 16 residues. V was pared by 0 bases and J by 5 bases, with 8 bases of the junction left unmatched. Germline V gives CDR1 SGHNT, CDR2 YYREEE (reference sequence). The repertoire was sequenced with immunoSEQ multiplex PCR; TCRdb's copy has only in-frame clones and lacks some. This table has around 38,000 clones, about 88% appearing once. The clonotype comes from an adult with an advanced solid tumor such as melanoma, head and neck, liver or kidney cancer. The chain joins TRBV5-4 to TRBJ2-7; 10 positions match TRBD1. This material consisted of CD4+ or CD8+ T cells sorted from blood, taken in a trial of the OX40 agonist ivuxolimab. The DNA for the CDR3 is TGTGCCAGCAGCTTGGGTCCGGGACAGGGGATCAACGAGCAGTACTTC. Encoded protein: CASSLGPGQGINEQYF.